This TCR beta chain was sequenced for a study of T cell repertoires in cytomegalovirus infection. Overall study: CMV epitopes used comprised recently identified HLA-C-restricted ones and well-studied HLA-B-restricted ones. Notes on the study in general: The ex vivo response showed dominance by HLA-C-restricted CMV-specific TCR beta clonotypes.

The CDR3 loop spans 14 amino acids. Deletions cut 6 bases from V and 2 bases from J, with 14 bases between. Germline-derived CDR1 and CDR2 are MNHEY and SVGAGI. TCRdb passed the reads through MiXCR, listing each CDR3 protein once. The sample yields approximately 150,000 distinct CDR3 sequences, less than 25% seen once. With regard to this clonotype: Its matching antigen is unknown.

This material consisted of CD8+ T cells from cultured PBMCs, taken from culture after CMV antigen stimulation. The TCR comes from a human donor in good health (CMV status not recorded). Some clones in this sample may be carry-over from other donors' samples. This sequence joins TRBV6-5 and TRBJ2-7, with a possible D match to TRBD1 (5 bases). The CDR3 DNA follows: TGTGCCAGCAGCCCCCGACAGCGTCCCTACGAGCAGTACTTC. Its protein product is CASSPRQRPYEQYF.